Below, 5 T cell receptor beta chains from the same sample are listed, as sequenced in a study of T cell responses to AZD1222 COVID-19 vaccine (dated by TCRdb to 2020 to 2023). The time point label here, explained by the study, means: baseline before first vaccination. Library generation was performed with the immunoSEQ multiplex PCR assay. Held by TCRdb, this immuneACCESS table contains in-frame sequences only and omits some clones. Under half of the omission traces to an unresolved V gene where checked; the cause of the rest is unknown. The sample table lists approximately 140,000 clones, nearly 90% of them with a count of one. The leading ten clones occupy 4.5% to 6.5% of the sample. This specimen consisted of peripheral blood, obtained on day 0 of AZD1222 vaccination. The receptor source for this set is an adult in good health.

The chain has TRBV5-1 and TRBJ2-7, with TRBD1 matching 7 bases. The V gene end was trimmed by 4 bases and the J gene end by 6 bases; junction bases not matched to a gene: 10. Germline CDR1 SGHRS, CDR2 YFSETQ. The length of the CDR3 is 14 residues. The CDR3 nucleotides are TGCGCCAGCAGCATTCAAGGGGGCGCGCCCGAGCAGTACTTC. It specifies CASSIQGGAPEQYF.

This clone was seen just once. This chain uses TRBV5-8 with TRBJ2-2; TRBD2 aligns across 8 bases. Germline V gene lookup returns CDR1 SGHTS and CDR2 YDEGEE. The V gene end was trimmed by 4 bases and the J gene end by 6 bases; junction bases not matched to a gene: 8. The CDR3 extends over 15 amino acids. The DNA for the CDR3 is TGTGCCAGCAGCACCGGGACTAGGGTTTCCGGGGAGCTGTTTTTT. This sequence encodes CASSTGTRVSGELFF.

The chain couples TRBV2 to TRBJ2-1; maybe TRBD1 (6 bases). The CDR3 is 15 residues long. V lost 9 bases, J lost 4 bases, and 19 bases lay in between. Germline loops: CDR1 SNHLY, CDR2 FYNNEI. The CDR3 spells CASITGPAGYNEQFF. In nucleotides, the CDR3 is TGTGCCAGTATAACAGGGCCCGCGGGTTACAATGAGCAGTTCTTC.

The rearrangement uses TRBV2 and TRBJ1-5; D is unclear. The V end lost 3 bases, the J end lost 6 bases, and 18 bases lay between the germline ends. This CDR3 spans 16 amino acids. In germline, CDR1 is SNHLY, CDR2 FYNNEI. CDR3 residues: CASSDNPRGKVQPQHF. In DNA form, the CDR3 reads TGTGCCAGCAGTGACAACCCACGGGGAAAGGTTCAGCCCCAGCATTTT.

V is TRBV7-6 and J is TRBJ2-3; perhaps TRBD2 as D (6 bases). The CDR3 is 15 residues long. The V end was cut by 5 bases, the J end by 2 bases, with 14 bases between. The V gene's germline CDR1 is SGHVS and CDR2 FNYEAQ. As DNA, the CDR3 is TGTGCCAGCAGCCGCACTAGCCTCATCACAGATACGCAGTATTTT. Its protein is CASSRTSLITDTQYF.